A single sample gave rise to the 29 T cell receptor beta chains below, sequenced in a study of blood T cell repertoires in COVID-19. Data came from immunoSEQ multiplex PCR; TCRdb stores just in-frame clones and leaves some out. The profile shows about 110,000 clones, about 85% of them singletons. The specimen sequenced was peripheral blood. The receptors were sampled from a man aged 45 to 65 with acute or convalescent COVID-19.

The rearrangement joins TRBV4-2 to TRBJ2-7; D is perhaps TRBD2 (6 bases). The ends were cut back, 0 bases at V and 0 bases at J, with 12 bases in the middle. The V gene's germline CDR1 is LGHNA and CDR2 YNFKEQ. The CDR3 length is 16 residues. The CDR3 region is CASSQDLGGTSYEQYF. Here the CDR3 DNA reads TGTGCCAGCAGCCAAGATCTCGGGGGTACCTCCTACGAGCAGTACTTC.

The chain carries TRBV6-5 and TRBJ2-1, with D perhaps matching TRBD2 (6 bases). CDR3 size: 12 residues. V gave up 7 bases and J gave up 10 bases, with 14 bases separating them. Germline V gene data show CDR1 as MNHEY and CDR2 as SVGAGI. The DNA of the CDR3 is TGTGCCAGCATCGGGGTTGGGGGGGAGCAGTTCTTC. It encodes CASIGVGGEQFF.

The CDR3 DNA reads TGTGCCAGCAGCCTAGAAAGGGTAGCGGGAGGGCCTTATGAGCAGTTCTTC. Translation: CASSLERVAGGPYEQFF. The chain combines TRBV9 with TRBJ2-1; 11 nucleotides match TRBD2. There are 17 residues in the CDR3. V lost 4 bases and J lost 8; bases outside the gene matches: 14. The germline gives CDR1 SGDLS, CDR2 YYNGEE.

The CDR3 coding sequence is TGTGCCAGCGGGGCGGGAGACACCGGGGAGCTGTTTTTT. This gives the protein CASGAGDTGELFF. The chain recombines TRBV7-3 with TRBJ2-2; 7 nucleotides line up with TRBD2. The CDR3 is 13 residues long. J was trimmed by 3 bases and V by 8 bases; bases with no gene match: 3. CDR1 and CDR2 (germline): SGHTA, FQGTGA.

This chain connects TRBV5-1 to TRBJ1-2, with 8 bases matching TRBD1. There are 15 residues in the CDR3. Germline-derived CDR1 and CDR2 are SGHRS and YFSETQ. V lost 4 bases to trimming and J lost 2 bases; unmatched junction nucleotides: 7. CDR3 DNA sequence: TGCGCCAGCAGCAAGGGACAGGCTGGGAACTATGGCTACACCTTC. Amino acids: CASSKGQAGNYGYTF.

J is TRBJ2-1 and V is TRBV11-3; 9 nucleotides match TRBD1. CDR1 and CDR2 (germline): SGHNT, YENEEA. V shed 5 bases and J 0 bases; nucleotides not matched to a gene: 8. This CDR3 has 17 residues. CDR3 sequence reads: CASSPGTGLVSYNEQFF. In nucleotides, the CDR3 is TGTGCCAGCAGCCCGGGGACAGGGTTGGTCTCCTACAATGAGCAGTTCTTC.

The gene calls are TRBV3-1 (or the pseudogene TRBV3-2) and TRBJ1-6, with D unclear. V lost 4 bases and J 5 bases, leaving 15 bases between the germline ends. The CDR3 contains 16 residues. Looked up from germline, CDR1 is LGHDT and CDR2 is YNNKEL (reference sequence). Here the CDR3 reads CASSPHGAQDNSPLHF. CDR3 coding DNA: TGTGCCAGCAGCCCCCACGGTGCTCAAGATAATTCACCCCTCCACTTT.

This chain links TRBV3-1 (or the pseudogene TRBV3-2) with TRBJ2-7; TRBD2 might be the D (5 bases). The CDR3 contains 16 residues. The V end lost 0 bases, the J end lost 0 bases, and 12 bases lay between the germline ends. Per germline, CDR1 LGHDT and CDR2 YNNKEL (reference sequence). CDR3 sequence (DNA): TGTGCCAGCAGCCAAGATATTACTAGGAGCTCCTACGAGCAGTACTTC. It yields the protein CASSQDITRSSYEQYF.

This clone was observed a single time. This rearrangement joins TRBV6-5 to TRBJ1-2; 7 bases align to TRBD1. J lost 8 bases, V lost 2 bases, and 8 bases had no gene match. The germline V gene has CDR1 MNHEY and CDR2 SVGAGI. This CDR3 spans 14 amino acids. The CDR3 region is CASSYMTGLGGYTF. As DNA, the CDR3 is TGTGCCAGCAGTTACATGACAGGGTTAGGAGGCTACACCTTC.

This chain joins TRBV10-1 and TRBJ1-5; 8 bases agree with TRBD1. Germline V gives CDR1 WNHNN, CDR2 SYGVQD (reference sequence). Unmatched junction bases numbered 7, after V lost 9 bases and J lost 9 bases. CDR3 length equals 12 residues. The chain's CDR3 is CASGQGDRPQHF. The CDR3 DNA is TGCGCCAGTGGACAGGGCGATCGGCCCCAGCATTTT.

The chain joins TRBV6-5 to TRBJ2-5; no definite D call. Trimming took 2 bases from V and 0 from J, leaving 7 bases between them. The CDR3 length is 14 residues. Looked up from germline, CDR1 is MNHEY and CDR2 is SVGAGI. CDR3 DNA: TGTGCCAGCAGTTACATGAGCGACCAAGAGACCCAGTACTTC. This encodes CASSYMSDQETQYF.

Turning to this clone: Other DNA sequences within the sample encode an identical CDR3. V gene TRBV11-2 combines with J gene TRBJ1-1; D is uncertain. Per the germline V gene, CDR1 is SGHAT and CDR2 is FQNNGV. This CDR3 is 13 amino acids long. With 1 base removed from V and 1 base from J, the gap between germline ends came to 4 bases. CDR3: CASSLGQNTEAFF. CDR3 in DNA: TGTGCCAGCAGCTTAGGACAGAACACTGAAGCTTTCTTT.

DNA of the CDR3: TGTGCCAGCAGCAGGACCCAGGGGGTAGGAAACACCATATATTTT. Translation gives CASSRTQGVGNTIYF. The chain couples TRBV6-5 to TRBJ1-3; 7 nucleotides match TRBD1. The V gene's germline CDR1 is MNHEY and CDR2 SVGAGI. Trimming at V came to 6 bases and at J to 4 bases, leaving 9 bases not matched to a gene. CDR3 size: 15 residues.

The genes are TRBV7-9 and TRBJ2-6; D not certain. This CDR3 comprises 15 residues. The V gene lost 4 bases and the J gene lost 0 bases, with 7 bases spanning the gap. Germline lookup yields CDR1 SEHNR and CDR2 FQNEAQ (reference sequence). The CDR3 nucleotides read TGTGCCAGCAGCTCTGATAGCTCTGGGGCCAACGTCCTGACTTTC. Translated, it gives CASSSDSSGANVLTF.

This chain connects TRBV15 to TRBJ1-2; the D is unclear. The CDR3 sequence is 13 residues long. Deletions cut 5 bases from V and 3 bases from J, with 10 bases between. Germline lookup yields CDR1 LNHNV and CDR2 YYDKDF (reference sequence). The DNA of the CDR3 is TGTGCCACCAGCCGACGCGGTGACTATGGCTACACCTTC. Translating it yields CATSRRGDYGYTF.

This chain uses TRBV30 with TRBJ1-5; tentatively, D is TRBD1 (6 bases). The V gene lost 2 bases and the J gene lost 4 bases, with 12 bases spanning the gap. Germline V gene sequence: CDR1 GTSNPN, CDR2 SVGIG (reference sequence). There are 14 residues in the CDR3. Here the CDR3 DNA reads TGTGCCTGGAGTAGCGGGACATCAAATCAGCCCCAGCATTTT. This codes for CAWSSGTSNQPQHF.

In nucleotides, the CDR3 is TGTGCCAGCAAGAGGGGGACAGACATGAACACTGAAGCTTTCTTT. This translates into CASKRGTDMNTEAFF. The chain employs TRBV6-5 and TRBJ1-1, with 7 bases identical to TRBD1. The V gene's germline CDR1 is MNHEY and CDR2 SVGAGI. The CDR3 is 15 amino acids. Losses at the gene ends were 7 bases for V and 0 bases for J; bases not matched to a gene: 8.

This chain connects TRBV11-1 to TRBJ1-1; D is possibly TRBD1 (5 bases). V lost 5 bases and J 1 base, leaving 11 bases between the germline ends. The CDR3 consists of 14 residues. Germline V gene data show CDR1 as SGHAT and CDR2 as FQDESV (reference sequence). CDR3: CASSRGGWNTEAFF. The CDR3 nucleotides read TGTGCCAGCAGCCGGGGGGGGTGGAACACTGAAGCTTTCTTT.

J is TRBJ1-2 and V is TRBV14; tentatively, D is TRBD1 (6 bases). CDR3 length equals 12 residues. The germline V gene encodes CDR1 SGHDN and CDR2 FVKESK. V lost 3 bases to trimming and J lost 7 bases, with 9 bases between them. The CDR3 reads CASSQRGGGYTF. The DNA for the CDR3 is TGTGCCAGCAGCCAGCGAGGGGGTGGCTACACCTTC.

The rearrangement links TRBV28 to TRBJ1-3; D gene unclear. The CDR3 has 13 amino acids. Trimming shortened V by 7 bases and J by 3 bases, and 10 bases separated the two germline ends. Per germline, CDR1 MDHEN and CDR2 SYDVKM. The chain's CDR3 is CASTVSRGNTIYF. CDR3 bases: TGTGCCAGCACAGTTTCCCGTGGAAACACCATATATTTT.

This sequence joins TRBV14 and TRBJ1-6; D is undetermined. The CDR3 is 12 amino acids. Trimming pared 2 bases from V and 7 bases from J, leaving 3 bases between. Germline V gene lookup returns CDR1 SGHDN and CDR2 FVKESK. The CDR3 DNA reads as TGTGCCAGCAGCCAAACAAATTCACCCCTCCACTTT. Translating it yields CASSQTNSPLHF.

The CDR3 DNA reads as TGTGCCAGCAGCTATGTGAACATGAACACTGAAGCTTTCTTT. Its translation: CASSYVNMNTEAFF. This sequence joins TRBV5-6 and TRBJ1-1; D call uncertain. There are 14 residues in the CDR3. Trimming stripped 3 bases from V and 0 bases from J, with 9 bases between. The germline V gene encodes CDR1 SGHDT and CDR2 YYEEEE. Drawing the rest from reference TRBV5-6 and TRBJ1-1, the complete variable domain is DAGVTQSPTHLIKTRGQQVTLRCSPKSGHDTVSWYQQALGQGPQFIFQYYEEEERQRGNFPDRFSGHQFPNYSSELNVNALLLGDSALYLCASSYVNMNTEAFFGQGTRLTVV.

This clone was observed a few times. The J gene is TRBJ2-1, the V gene TRBV3-1 (or the pseudogene TRBV3-2), with D possibly TRBD2 on 5 matching bases. CDR1 LGHDT and CDR2 YNNKEL come from the germline V gene (reference sequence). Trimming removed 3 bases from V and 3 bases from J, with 15 bases in between. This CDR3 contains 16 residues. The CDR3 protein is CASSQGVAADYNEQFF. In DNA, the CDR3 is TGTGCCAGCAGCCAGGGAGTGGCCGCGGACTACAATGAGCAGTTCTTC.

The chain carries TRBV15 and TRBJ2-5, with D tentatively TRBD2 (6 bases). CDR1 LNHNV and CDR2 YYDKDF come from the germline V gene (reference sequence). The length of the CDR3 is 15 residues. V was clipped by 1 base and J by 4 bases, with 13 bases between them. CDR3 DNA sequence: TGTGCCACCAGCAGAGTCCTAGCGAGTGGAGAGACCCAGTACTTC. Translated, it gives CATSRVLASGETQYF.

This clone has just a few counts. V and J are TRBV19 and TRBJ1-1; possibly TRBD1 for D (5 bases). V gave up 3 bases and J gave up 9 bases, with 14 bases separating them. The CDR3 totals 13 residues. Germline CDR1 LNHDA, CDR2 SQIVND (reference sequence). The CDR3 nucleotides are TGTGCCAGTAGTATCGGGAGGGGAGGAAAAGCTTTCTTT. It specifies CASSIGRGGKAFF. The full variable domain, in which reference TRBV19 and TRBJ1-1 provide the parts outside the CDR3, is DGGITQSPKYLFRKEGQNVTLSCEQNLNHDAMYWYRQDPGQGLRLIYYSQIVNDFQKGDIAEGYSVSREKKESFPLTVTSAQKNPTAFYLCASSIGRGGKAFFGQGTRLTVV.

This clone was counted between two and nine times. V usage is TRBV28 and J usage is TRBJ1-5; D unresolved. V lost 7 bases and J lost 4, with 11 bases in between. CDR1 is MDHEN, CDR2 SYDVKM, per germline. The CDR3 is 13 amino acids. The CDR3 DNA sequence: TGTGCCAGCACCCTCAGAATAAATCAGCCCCAGCATTTT. Translated: CASTLRINQPQHF.

CDR3 in amino acids: CASSVGGTNYEQYF. DNA of the CDR3: TGTGCCAGCAGCGTAGGTGGCACCAACTACGAGCAGTACTTC. The rearrangement links TRBV9 to TRBJ2-7; no definite D call. V was cut by 0 bases and J by 3 bases, with 10 bases left in between. CDR1 and CDR2 (germline): SGDLS, YYNGEE. The CDR3 extends over 14 amino acids.

The rearrangement joins TRBV9 to TRBJ1-3; TRBD1 is a possible D gene (6 bases). Germline V gives CDR1 SGDLS, CDR2 YYNGEE. V was trimmed by 4 bases and J by 1 base, leaving 12 bases between them. This CDR3 comprises 15 residues. CDR3 DNA sequence: TGTGCCAGCAGCTATCAGGGGCAGTCTGGAAACACCATATATTTT. It yields the protein CASSYQGQSGNTIYF.

The J gene is TRBJ1-6, the V gene TRBV27; D is possibly TRBD1 (5 bases). Germline loops: CDR1 MNHEY, CDR2 SMNVEV (reference sequence). Trimming took off 4 bases at V and 9 bases at J, with 10 bases between the two ends. This CDR3 comprises 13 residues. The CDR3, as DNA: TGTGCCAGCAGTTCAGGGTCGGGTTCACCCCTCCACTTT. As protein: CASSSGSGSPLHF.